The 32 T cell receptor beta chains listed next were all sequenced from one sample in a study of shared clonotypes between healthy human individuals. The method was immunoSEQ multiplex PCR; TCRdb's version includes in-frame clones alone and lacks a portion of them. Here the sample spans roughly 1 million clones, approximately 72% being singletons. The source material was memory CD4+ T cells sorted from blood. Described subset: CD45RA-negative fraction. The receptors shown here come from a man in his late teens or twenties in good health.

The chain uses TRBV2 and TRBJ1-5; 9 bases match TRBD1. The CDR3 has 15 residues. Germline loops: CDR1 SNHLY, CDR2 FYNNEI. V gave up 10 bases and J gave up 8 bases; unmatched junction bases: 15. The CDR3 DNA is TGTGCCACCCAGACCGGGACAGGGACCCAGGAGCCCCAGCATTTT. Protein: CATQTGTGTQEPQHF.

A note on this clone: This CDR3 is also generated by other DNA sequences in the sample. The chain combines TRBV9 with TRBJ2-1; D is tentatively TRBD1 or TRBD2 (5 bases each). This CDR3 has 14 amino acids. Per germline, CDR1 SGDLS and CDR2 YYNGEE. The germline V and J ends were trimmed by 2 bases and 5 bases, with 11 bases remaining between them. CDR3 amino acids: CASSVGGLDNEQFF. The CDR3, as DNA: TGTGCCAGCAGCGTTGGGGGTCTCGACAATGAGCAGTTCTTC.

This clone was observed a few times. The V and J genes are TRBV15 and TRBJ1-4, with TRBD1 identical over 9 bases. The V gene end was trimmed by 0 bases and the J gene end by 10 bases; junction bases not matched to a gene: 12. The CDR3 loop spans 17 amino acids. CDR1 is LNHNV and CDR2 is YYDKDF in the germline V gene (reference sequence). The CDR3 DNA reads TGTGCCACCAGCAGAGATCTCCCAGGACAGGGGTCGGTAAAACTGTTTTTT. Encoded protein: CATSRDLPGQGSVKLFF.

The chain is built from TRBV6-6 and TRBJ2-7, with TRBD2 as a possible D gene (5 bases). Germline-derived CDR1 and CDR2 are MNHNY and SVGAGI (reference sequence). The CDR3 totals 11 residues. Trimming removed 5 bases at V and 5 bases at J, with 7 bases between. The CDR3 coding sequence is TGTGCCAGCAGTGCACTAGACGAGCAGTACTTC. The encoded protein is CASSALDEQYF.

The chain uses TRBV7-6 and TRBJ2-7; weak D call: TRBD1 (7 bases). The V end was cut by 7 bases, the J end by 0 bases, with 22 bases between. This CDR3 contains 17 residues. CDR1 and CDR2 from the germline V gene are SGHVS and FNYEAQ. The CDR3 sequence: CASTGTPRGALSYEQYF. The CDR3 coding sequence is TGTGCCAGCACAGGCACACCCAGGGGGGCCCTCTCCTACGAGCAGTACTTC.

Concerning this clone: A much bigger clone sits one base away, suggesting this may be a read error. The rearrangement uses TRBV5-1 and TRBJ2-2, with D possibly being TRBD2 (7 bases). CDR1 is SGHRS, CDR2 YFSETQ, per germline. The CDR3 runs to 15 residues. Trimming shortened V by 0 bases and J by 6 bases, and 12 bases separated the two germline ends. As DNA, the CDR3 is TGCGCCAGCAGCTTGGGAGGGGGGGTCGCCGGGGAGCTGTTTTTT. It is translated as CASSLGGGVAGELFF.

This sequence joins TRBV6-1 and TRBJ1-2; tentative D call: TRBD1 (5 bases). This CDR3 has 15 amino acids. V shed 4 bases and J shed 4 bases, with 16 bases lying between them. CDR1 MNHNS and CDR2 SASEGT come from the germline V gene. The CDR3 DNA reads TGTGCCAGCAGTGCCGTTCTCCGGGACTTCTATGGCTACACCTTC. This codes for CASSAVLRDFYGYTF.

This rearrangement joins TRBV28 to TRBJ1-4; D ambiguous. Per the germline V gene, CDR1 is MDHEN and CDR2 is SYDVKM. With 4 bases removed from V and 0 bases from J, the gap between germline ends came to 6 bases. The CDR3 length is 14 residues. The CDR3, as DNA: TGTGCCAGCAGTTGGGCCGCAACTAATGAAAAACTGTTTTTT. Its protein product is CASSWAATNEKLFF.

This clone showed up just a few times. J is TRBJ2-2 and V is TRBV11-2, with no clear D. Between the trimmed V and J ends, which lost 5 bases and 9 bases, there was a span of 10 bases. Germline CDR1 is SGHAT and CDR2 is FQNNGV. The CDR3 covers 12 residues. CDR3 residues: CASSRALRELFF. The CDR3 DNA reads as TGTGCCAGCAGCCGAGCCCTCCGGGAGCTGTTTTTT.

This chain connects TRBV5-1 to TRBJ2-7; D may be TRBD1 (6 bases). This CDR3 comprises 14 residues. V lost 4 bases and J lost 5, with 16 bases in between. CDR1 and CDR2 (germline): SGHRS, YFSETQ. The chain's CDR3 is CASSPIWGQDEQYF. The CDR3 nucleotides are TGCGCCAGCAGCCCCATATGGGGGCAGGACGAGCAGTACTTC.

J is TRBJ1-1 and V is TRBV9; TRBD1 is a possible D gene (6 bases). The CDR3 runs to 14 residues. Looked up from germline, CDR1 is SGDLS and CDR2 is YYNGEE. V lost 0 bases, J lost 4 bases, and 10 bases lay in between. CDR3 amino acids: CASSVAGGGTEAFF. DNA of the CDR3: TGTGCCAGCAGCGTAGCTGGGGGCGGCACTGAAGCTTTCTTT.

There are a few counts of this clone. J is TRBJ1-1 and V is TRBV2; no definite D call. Trimming pared 2 bases from V and 11 bases from J, leaving 12 bases between. There are 12 residues in the CDR3. Germline assignment: CDR1 SNHLY and CDR2 FYNNEI. The CDR3 loop reads CASSEPGRYAFF. CDR3 sequence (DNA): TGTGCCAGCAGTGAACCGGGGAGGTATGCTTTCTTT.

The chain couples TRBV5-4 to TRBJ1-2; 8 bases align to TRBD1. The CDR3 length is 14 residues. J gave up 8 bases and V 5 bases, and 11 bases lay outside the gene matches. Per germline, CDR1 SGHNT and CDR2 YYREEE (reference sequence). CDR3 nucleotides: TGTGCCAGCAGGAAAGACAGGGGATCATACGGCTACACCTTC. Its protein product is CASRKDRGSYGYTF.

The V and J genes are TRBV21-1 and TRBJ2-5; TRBD1 is the table's D call, not checked against the DNA. TRBV21-1 counts as a pseudogene. This CDR3 is built from 17 residues. This chain's CDR3 is CASSKYCSGVGQETQYF. In nucleotides, the CDR3 is TGTGCCAGCAGCAAATACTGCTCAGGGGTAGGCCAAGAGACCCAGTACTTC.

This clone was seen a handful of times. This chain joins TRBV5-1 and TRBJ1-4; TRBD1 is a possible D gene (6 bases). V was clipped by 1 base and J by 5 bases, with 12 bases between them. CDR3 size: 15 residues. Germline CDR1 is SGHRS and CDR2 is YFSETQ. CDR3 in DNA: TGCGCCAGCAGCTTGTCTCAGGGGTCAAATGAAAAACTGTTTTTT. Protein: CASSLSQGSNEKLFF.

V and J are TRBV30 and TRBJ2-1; 9 bases align to TRBD2. V lost 4 bases, J lost 2 bases, and 6 bases stayed unmatched. From germline, CDR1 is GTSNPN and CDR2 SVGIG (reference sequence). This CDR3 comprises 15 residues. This CDR3 is CAWKRLAATYNEQFF. The CDR3 bases are TGTGCCTGGAAGCGACTAGCGGCAACCTACAATGAGCAGTTCTTC. Supplemented by reference TRBV30 and TRBJ2-1, the full variable domain reads SQTIHQWPATLVQPVGSPLSLECTVEGTSNPNLYWYRQAAGRGLQLLFYSVGIGQISSEVPQNLSASRPQDRQFILSSKKLLLSDSGFYLCAWKRLAATYNEQFFGPGTRLTVL.

As for this clone: This CDR3 is also generated by other DNA sequences in the sample. V usage is TRBV11-2 and J usage is TRBJ2-7; D unclear. The length of the CDR3 is 12 residues. The ends were cut back, 5 bases at V and 2 bases at J, with 7 bases in the middle. Germline CDR1 reads SGHAT; CDR2 reads FQNNGV. CDR3 nucleotide sequence: TGTGCCAGCAGCCCCGGGCCCTACGAGCAGTACTTC. This gives the protein CASSPGPYEQYF.

The chain links TRBV11-2 to TRBJ2-7, with 7 bases identical to TRBD1. CDR1 and CDR2 from the germline V gene are SGHAT and FQNNGV. V lost 3 bases to trimming and J lost 7 bases; unmatched junction nucleotides: 9. The CDR3 has 14 residues. CDR3 amino acids: CASSLQTTGMEQYF. The CDR3 DNA reads as TGTGCCAGCAGCTTGCAGACGACAGGGATGGAGCAGTACTTC.

V usage is TRBV28 and J usage is TRBJ2-7; 8 bases fit TRBD1. The junction had 16 bases not matched to a gene; V was cut back by 2 bases and J by 7 bases. Germline CDR1 MDHEN, CDR2 SYDVKM. This CDR3 spans 17 amino acids. CDR3 sequence reads: CASSLPPKTGVVGEQYF. CDR3 coding DNA: TGTGCCAGCAGTTTACCACCCAAGACAGGGGTAGTAGGAGAGCAGTACTTC.

The J gene is TRBJ2-3, the V gene TRBV11-1; perhaps TRBD2 as D (6 bases). Germline loops: CDR1 SGHAT, CDR2 FQDESV (reference sequence). This CDR3 is built from 12 residues. Trimming removed 5 bases at V and 5 bases at J, with 8 bases between. CDR3 in amino acids: CASSVSGDTQYF. DNA for the CDR3: TGTGCCAGCAGCGTTAGCGGAGATACGCAGTATTTT. Together with reference TRBV11-1 and TRBJ2-3, the CDR3 gives the full variable domain: EAEVAQSPRYKITEKSQAVAFWCDPISGHATLYWYRQILGQGPELLVQFQDESVVDDSQLPKDRFSAERLKGVDSTLKIQPAELGDSAMYLCASSVSGDTQYFGPGTRLTVL.

A single count supports this clone. The chain has TRBV19 and TRBJ1-4; 7 bases match TRBD1. CDR3 size: 15 residues. V shed 3 bases and J 5 bases; nucleotides not matched to a gene: 6. Germline CDR1 and CDR2: LNHDA and SQIVND (reference sequence). The CDR3 protein is CASSISQGGNEKLFF. Here the CDR3 DNA reads TGTGCCAGTAGTATCTCTCAGGGGGGGAATGAAAAACTGTTTTTT.

This clone was observed a few times. The chain employs TRBV6-5 and TRBJ1-4; no definite D call. Deletions cut 0 bases from V and 3 bases from J, with 8 bases between. This CDR3 spans 15 amino acids. Germline CDR1 MNHEY, CDR2 SVGAGI. The CDR3 nucleotides are TGTGCCAGCAGTTACTCGACCGGAGCTAATGAAAAACTGTTTTTT. Translation: CASSYSTGANEKLFF.

This clone came up many times. Other nucleotide sequences in the sample specify the same CDR3. The J gene is TRBJ2-2, the V gene TRBV29-1; D is undetermined. The germline CDR1 and CDR2 sequences are SQVTM and ANQGSEA. CDR3 length: 11 amino acids. V lost 4 bases to trimming and J lost 2 bases, with 2 bases between them. The CDR3 sequence is CSVANTGELFF. Written as DNA, the CDR3 is TGCAGCGTTGCAAACACCGGGGAGCTGTTTTTT.

This clone appeared many times. Other DNA variants within this sample encode the same CDR3. This chain links TRBV6-5 with TRBJ1-5; D possibly corresponds to TRBD1 (5 bases). V shed 8 bases and J shed 4 bases, with 12 bases lying between them. The CDR3 sequence is 13 residues long. Germline V gene data show CDR1 as MNHEY and CDR2 as SVGAGI. CDR3 in amino acids: CASRAGGNQPQHF. CDR3 nucleotides: TGTGCCAGCCGGGCTGGGGGTAATCAGCCCCAGCATTTT.

The V call is TRBV5-4, the J call TRBJ2-2, with a weak D call TRBD1 (6 bases). The V gene lost 3 bases and the J gene lost 5 bases, with 14 bases spanning the gap. Germline V CDR1 and CDR2: SGHNT, YYREEE (reference sequence). This CDR3 is 15 amino acids long. Here the CDR3 reads CASSYRDRETGELFF. CDR3 DNA sequence: TGTGCCAGCAGCTACAGGGATCGAGAGACCGGGGAGCTGTTTTTT.

This chain links TRBV27 with TRBJ2-3, with 9 bases matching TRBD1. CDR3 size: 15 residues. J was trimmed by 5 bases and V by 5 bases; bases with no gene match: 8. Germline V gene sequence: CDR1 MNHEY, CDR2 SMNVEV (reference sequence). The CDR3 reads CASSPRTGDLDTQYF. The CDR3 DNA reads TGTGCCAGCAGTCCCAGGACAGGGGATTTAGATACGCAGTATTTT.

J is TRBJ2-1 and V is TRBV4-3; 7 nucleotides agree with TRBD2. This CDR3 has 16 amino acids. Germline CDR1 and CDR2: LGHNA and YSLEER. With V trimmed by 0 bases and J by 8 bases, 10 bases remained unmatched. The CDR3: CASSQDWGGRGDEQFF. In DNA, the CDR3 is TGCGCCAGCAGCCAAGATTGGGGAGGCCGGGGGGATGAGCAGTTCTTC.

The gene calls are TRBV10-3 and TRBJ1-1; unclear D gene. Germline V gene lookup returns CDR1 ENHRY and CDR2 SYGVKD. The CDR3 runs 14 residues. Trimming shortened V by 3 bases and J by 1 base, and 9 bases separated the two germline ends. The CDR3 here is CAISDNAGNTEAFF. The CDR3 bases are TGTGCCATCAGTGATAACGCCGGGAACACTGAAGCTTTCTTT.

J is TRBJ2-1 and V is TRBV18, with D unresolved. The CDR3 totals 11 residues. Germline V lookup: CDR1 KGHSH, CDR2 LQKENI. V gave up 2 bases and J gave up 10 bases, with 6 bases separating them. The CDR3 DNA reads as TGTGCCAGCTCACCAAGTAGGGAGCAGTTCTTC. Translated, it gives CASSPSREQFF.

This chain connects TRBV19 to TRBJ1-1, with 7 bases that match TRBD1. This CDR3 has 15 residues. CDR1 LNHDA and CDR2 SQIVND come from the germline V gene (reference sequence). The ends lost 3 bases at V and 2 bases at J; junction bases unmatched: 6. For the CDR3, the DNA is TGTGCCAGTAGTATCGGGGAGGGGGCAAACACTGAAGCTTTCTTT. Its protein is CASSIGEGANTEAFF.

The rearrangement joins TRBV9 to TRBJ2-5; D is uncertain. Trimming stripped 0 bases from V and 3 bases from J, with 15 bases between. The CDR3 spans 16 residues. Per germline, CDR1 SGDLS and CDR2 YYNGEE. CDR3 protein: CASSVAQGRKEETQYF. CDR3 sequence (DNA): TGTGCCAGCAGCGTAGCTCAAGGCAGGAAAGAAGAGACCCAGTACTTC.

The genes are TRBV5-1 and TRBJ2-2; TRBD1 matches at 10 bases. V shed 3 bases and J 3 bases; nucleotides not matched to a gene: 8. Germline assignment: CDR1 SGHRS and CDR2 YFSETQ. The CDR3 contains 17 residues. CDR3 in DNA: TGCGCCAGCAGCTCTGGTTGGGACAGGGGCGACACCGGGGAGCTGTTTTTT. As protein: CASSSGWDRGDTGELFF.